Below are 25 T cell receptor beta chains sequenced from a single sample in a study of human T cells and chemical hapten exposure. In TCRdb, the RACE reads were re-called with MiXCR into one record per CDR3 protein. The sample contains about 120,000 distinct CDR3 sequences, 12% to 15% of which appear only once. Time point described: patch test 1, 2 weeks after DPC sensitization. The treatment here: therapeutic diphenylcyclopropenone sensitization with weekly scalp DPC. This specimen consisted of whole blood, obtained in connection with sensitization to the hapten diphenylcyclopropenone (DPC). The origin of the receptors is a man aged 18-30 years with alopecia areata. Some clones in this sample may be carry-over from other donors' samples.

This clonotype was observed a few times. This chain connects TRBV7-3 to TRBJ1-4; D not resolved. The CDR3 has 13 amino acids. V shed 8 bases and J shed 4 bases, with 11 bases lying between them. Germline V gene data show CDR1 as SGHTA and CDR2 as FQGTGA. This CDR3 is CASQRARNEKLFF. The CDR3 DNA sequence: TGTGCCAGCCAACGGGCCCGTAATGAAAAACTGTTTTTT. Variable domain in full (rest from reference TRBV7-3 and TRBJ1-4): GAGVSQTPSNKVTEKGKYVELRCDPISGHTALYWYRQSLGQGPEFLIYFQGTGAADDSGLPNDRFFAVRPEGSVSTLKIQRTERGDSAVYLCASQRARNEKLFFGSGTQLSVL.

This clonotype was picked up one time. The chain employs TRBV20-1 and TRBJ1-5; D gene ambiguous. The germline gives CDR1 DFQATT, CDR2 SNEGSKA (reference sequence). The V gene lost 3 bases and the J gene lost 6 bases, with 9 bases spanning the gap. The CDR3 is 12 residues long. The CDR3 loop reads CSASGEGQPQHF. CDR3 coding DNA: TGCAGTGCTAGCGGAGAGGGTCAGCCCCAGCATTTT.

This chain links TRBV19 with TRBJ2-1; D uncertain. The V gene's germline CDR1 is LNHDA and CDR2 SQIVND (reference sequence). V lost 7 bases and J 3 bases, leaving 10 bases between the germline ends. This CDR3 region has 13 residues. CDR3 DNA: TGTGCCAGTACCGCGGCCCTCTACAATGAGCAGTTCTTC. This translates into CASTAALYNEQFF.

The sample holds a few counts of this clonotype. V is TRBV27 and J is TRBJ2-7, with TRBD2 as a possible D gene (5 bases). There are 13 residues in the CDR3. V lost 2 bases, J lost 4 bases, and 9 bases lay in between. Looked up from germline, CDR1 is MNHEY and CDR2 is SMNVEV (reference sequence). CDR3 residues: CASSLRSGYEQYV. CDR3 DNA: TGTGCCAGCAGTTTAAGATCGGGGTACGAGCAGTACGTC.

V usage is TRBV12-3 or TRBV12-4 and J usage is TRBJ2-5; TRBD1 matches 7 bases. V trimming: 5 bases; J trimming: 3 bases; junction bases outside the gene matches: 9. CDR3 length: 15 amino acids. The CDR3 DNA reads TGTGCCAGCAGTACAGGGGTTGGGAAAAAAGAGACCCAGTACTTC. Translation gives CASSTGVGKKETQYF.

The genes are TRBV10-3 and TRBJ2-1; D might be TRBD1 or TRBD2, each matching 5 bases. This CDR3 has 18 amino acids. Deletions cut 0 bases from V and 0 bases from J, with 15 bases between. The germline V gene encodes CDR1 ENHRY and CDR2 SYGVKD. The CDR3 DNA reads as TGTGCCATCAGTGAGTCGAATCAGGGAACTAGCTCCTACAATGAGCAGTTCTTC. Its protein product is CAISESNQGTSSYNEQFF.

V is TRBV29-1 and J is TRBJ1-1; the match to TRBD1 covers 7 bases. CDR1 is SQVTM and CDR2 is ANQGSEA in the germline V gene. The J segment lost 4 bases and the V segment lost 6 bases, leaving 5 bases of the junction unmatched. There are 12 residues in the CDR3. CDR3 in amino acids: CSVRGFFTEAFF. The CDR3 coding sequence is TGCAGCGTCAGGGGGTTCTTCACTGAAGCTTTCTTT.

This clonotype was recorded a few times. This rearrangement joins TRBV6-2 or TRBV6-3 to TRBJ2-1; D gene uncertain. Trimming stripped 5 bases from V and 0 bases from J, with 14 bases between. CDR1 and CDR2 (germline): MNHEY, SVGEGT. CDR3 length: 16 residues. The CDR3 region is CASSLLTGHSYNEQFF. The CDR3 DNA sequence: TGTGCCAGCAGTCTCCTGACTGGGCACTCCTACAATGAGCAGTTCTTC.

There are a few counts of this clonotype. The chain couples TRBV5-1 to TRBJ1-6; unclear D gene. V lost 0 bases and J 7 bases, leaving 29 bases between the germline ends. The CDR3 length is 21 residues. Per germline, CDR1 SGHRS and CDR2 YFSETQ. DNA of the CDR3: TGCGCCAGCAGCTTGGTGAAGCGAGGCGATGAGAAAGGATATACAAATTCACCCCTCCACTTT. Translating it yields CASSLVKRGDEKGYTNSPLHF. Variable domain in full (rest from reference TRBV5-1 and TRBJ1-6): KAGVTQTPRYLIKTRGQQVTLSCSPISGHRSVSWYQQTPGQGLQFLFEYFSETQRNKGNFPGRFSGRQFSNSRSEMNVSTLELGDSALYLCASSLVKRGDEKGYTNSPLHFGNGTRLTVT.

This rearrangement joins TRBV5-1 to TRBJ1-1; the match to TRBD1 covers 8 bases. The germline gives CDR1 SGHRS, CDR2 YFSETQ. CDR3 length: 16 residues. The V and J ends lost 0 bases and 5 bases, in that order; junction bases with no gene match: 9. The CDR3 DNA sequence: TGCGCCAGCAGCTTGGCCAATTGGCAGGGGGCAACTGAAGCTTTCTTT. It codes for CASSLANWQGATEAFF.

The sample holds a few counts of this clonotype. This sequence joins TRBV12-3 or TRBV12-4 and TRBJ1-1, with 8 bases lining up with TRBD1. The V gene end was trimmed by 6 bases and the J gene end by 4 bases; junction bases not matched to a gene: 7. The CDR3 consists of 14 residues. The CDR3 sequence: CASRRQGAGTEAFF. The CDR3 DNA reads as TGTGCCAGCAGGCGCCAGGGGGCGGGCACTGAAGCTTTCTTT.

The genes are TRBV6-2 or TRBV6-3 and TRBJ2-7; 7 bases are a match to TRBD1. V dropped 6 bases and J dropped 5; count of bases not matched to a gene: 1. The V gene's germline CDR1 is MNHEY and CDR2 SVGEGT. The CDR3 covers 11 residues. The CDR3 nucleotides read TGTGCCAGCAGAACAGGGGACGAGCAGTACTTC. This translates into CASRTGDEQYF.

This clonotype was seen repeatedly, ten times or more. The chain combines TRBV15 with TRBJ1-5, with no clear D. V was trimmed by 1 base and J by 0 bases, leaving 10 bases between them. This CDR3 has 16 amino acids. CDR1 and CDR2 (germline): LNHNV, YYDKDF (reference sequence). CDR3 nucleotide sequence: TGTGCCACCAGCAGAGCTCAGACGTATAGCAATCAGCCCCAGCATTTT. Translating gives CATSRAQTYSNQPQHF.

This CDR3 reads CATKPSGQTEAFF. For the CDR3, the DNA is TGTGCCACCAAGCCGAGCGGGCAGACTGAAGCTTTCTTT. The chain combines TRBV21-1 with TRBJ1-1. TRBV21-1 is given as a pseudogene. This CDR3 region has 13 residues.

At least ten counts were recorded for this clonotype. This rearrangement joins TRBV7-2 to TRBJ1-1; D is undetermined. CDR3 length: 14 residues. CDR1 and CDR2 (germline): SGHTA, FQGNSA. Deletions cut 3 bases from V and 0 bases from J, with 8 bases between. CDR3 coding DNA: TGTGCCAGCAGCTTTGCCGAGTTGAACACTGAAGCTTTCTTT. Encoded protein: CASSFAELNTEAFF.

The chain's CDR3 is CASSLDLTPDTGELFF. CDR3 sequence (DNA): TGTGCCAGCAGCTTAGATCTGACCCCTGACACCGGGGAGCTGTTTTTT. The V and J genes are TRBV7-9 and TRBJ2-2; D gene ambiguous. This CDR3 is 16 amino acids long. Trimming shortened V by 1 base and J by 3 bases, and 12 bases separated the two germline ends. Germline lookup yields CDR1 SEHNR and CDR2 FQNEAQ (reference sequence).

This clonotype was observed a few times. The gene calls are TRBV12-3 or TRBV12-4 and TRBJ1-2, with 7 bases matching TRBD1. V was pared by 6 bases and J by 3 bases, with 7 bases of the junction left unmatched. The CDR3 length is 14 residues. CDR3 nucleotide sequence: TGTGCCAGCAGCAAGTTGGACAGGCACTATGGCTACACCTTC. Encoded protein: CASSKLDRHYGYTF.

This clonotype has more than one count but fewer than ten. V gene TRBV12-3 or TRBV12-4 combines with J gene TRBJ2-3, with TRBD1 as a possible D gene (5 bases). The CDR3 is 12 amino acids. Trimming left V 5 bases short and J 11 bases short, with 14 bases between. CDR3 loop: CASSPTGREQYF. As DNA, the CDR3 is TGTGCCAGCAGTCCGACGGGCAGGGAGCAGTATTTT.

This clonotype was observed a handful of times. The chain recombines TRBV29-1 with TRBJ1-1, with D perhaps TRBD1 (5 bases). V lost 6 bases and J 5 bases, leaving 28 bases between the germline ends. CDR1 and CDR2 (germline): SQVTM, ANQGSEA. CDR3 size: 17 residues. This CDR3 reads CSVATGTAMKGITEAFF. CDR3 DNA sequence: TGCAGCGTCGCAACCGGGACGGCGATGAAGGGAATTACTGAAGCTTTCTTT.

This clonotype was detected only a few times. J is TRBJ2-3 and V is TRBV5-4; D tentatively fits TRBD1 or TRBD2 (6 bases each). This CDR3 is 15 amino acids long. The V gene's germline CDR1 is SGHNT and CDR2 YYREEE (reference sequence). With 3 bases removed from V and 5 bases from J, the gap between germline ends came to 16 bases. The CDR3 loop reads CASSSVGGSGDTQYF. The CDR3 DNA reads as TGTGCCAGCAGCTCGGTAGGGGGGTCCGGAGATACGCAGTATTTT.

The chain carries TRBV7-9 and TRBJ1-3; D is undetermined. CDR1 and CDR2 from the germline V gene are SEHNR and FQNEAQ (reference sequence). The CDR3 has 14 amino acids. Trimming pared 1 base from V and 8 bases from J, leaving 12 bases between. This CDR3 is CASSLEVRGHTIYF. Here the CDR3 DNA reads TGTGCCAGCAGCTTAGAGGTCCGCGGGCACACCATATATTTT.

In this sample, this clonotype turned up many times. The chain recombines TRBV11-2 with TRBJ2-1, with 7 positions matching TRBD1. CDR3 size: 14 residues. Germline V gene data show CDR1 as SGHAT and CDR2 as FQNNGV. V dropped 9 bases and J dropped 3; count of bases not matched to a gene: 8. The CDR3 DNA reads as TGTGCCAGTAGGGGACAGTTCCACTACAATGAGCAGTTCTTC. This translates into CASRGQFHYNEQFF.

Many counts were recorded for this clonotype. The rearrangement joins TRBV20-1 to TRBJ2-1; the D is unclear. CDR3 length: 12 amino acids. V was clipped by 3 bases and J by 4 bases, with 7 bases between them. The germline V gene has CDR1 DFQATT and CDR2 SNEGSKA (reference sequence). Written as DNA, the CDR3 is TGCAGTGCTAGTTTGCCGTACAATGAGCAGTTCTTC. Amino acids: CSASLPYNEQFF.

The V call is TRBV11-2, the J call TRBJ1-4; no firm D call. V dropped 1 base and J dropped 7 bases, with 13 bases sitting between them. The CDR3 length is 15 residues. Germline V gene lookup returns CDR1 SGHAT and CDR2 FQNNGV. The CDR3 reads CASSLGGAVGEKLFF. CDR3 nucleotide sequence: TGTGCCAGCAGCTTAGGAGGAGCCGTTGGTGAAAAACTGTTTTTT.

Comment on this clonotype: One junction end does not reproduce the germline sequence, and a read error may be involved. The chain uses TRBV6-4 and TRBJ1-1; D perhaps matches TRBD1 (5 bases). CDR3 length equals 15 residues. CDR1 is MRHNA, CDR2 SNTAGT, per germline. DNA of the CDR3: TGTGCCAGCAGCCCAGACAGAAGGTCAACTGAAGCTTGGGCCTTT. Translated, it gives CASSPDRRSTEAWAF.